This paragraph covers one TCR beta chain sequence. This specimen comes from a study of PD-1 blockade in classical Hodgkin lymphoma. Libraries were prepared by immunoSEQ multiplex PCR; TCRdb keeps only in-frame clonotypes and omits some of them. The repertoire consists of approximately 8,100 clones, with roughly nine tenths occurring once and the leading ten covering nearly 35%. Time point meaning: cycle 4 day 1 (C4D1), after more than five weeks of nivolumab. The patients all showed relapse after autologous stem cell transplantation, while their brentuximab vedotin exposure varied. The specimen was peripheral blood mononuclear cells (PBMCs), collected before the fourth cycle of nivolumab. This TCR derives from a human donor with classical Hodgkin lymphoma.

The CDR3 is CASSIAAGNLNGYTF. CDR3 DNA sequence: TGTGCCAGTAGTATAGCCGCAGGGAACTTAAATGGCTACACCTTC. The chain uses TRBV19 and TRBJ1-2; possibly TRBD1 for D (5 bases). The germline V gene encodes CDR1 LNHDA and CDR2 SQIVND (reference sequence). This CDR3 is built from 15 residues. Deletions cut 1 base from V and 6 bases from J, with 15 bases between.